What follows is one T cell receptor (beta chain) and its context. As yet, its antigen is unknown. V was shortened by 3 bases and J by 7 bases, with 13 bases between the two germline ends. This CDR3 comprises 14 residues. The germline CDR1 and CDR2 sequences are KGHSH and LQKENI. This specimen comes from a study of identical twins. Findings of the study overall: Zero-insertion analyses might be partly confounded by invariant T cells like MAIT and iNKT. Abundant beta clonotypes from cord blood had fewer insertions, unlike memory repertoires, which showed none.

Unique molecular identifiers were present on the cDNA, and a universal primer site came from template switching. TCRdb analysed the 5' RACE reads with MiXCR anew, one entry per CDR3 protein. The sample lists about 890,000 distinct CDR3 sequences, 10% to 15% occurring once. These records were also assigned to another study, of yellow fever vaccine responses in identical twins. That investigation notes: It has been reported that, in twins, the vaccine T cell response seemed partly convergent and partly personalized.

The rearrangement joins TRBV18 to TRBJ2-1, with D perhaps TRBD2 (5 bases). The source of this sequence is a woman aged 18-29 years in good health. The specimen was PBMCs. This chain's CDR3 is CASSPTGSSNEQFF. In DNA form, the CDR3 reads TGTGCCAGCTCACCTACGGGGAGTAGTAATGAGCAGTTCTTC.